This T cell receptor beta chain was retrieved from a study of cytomegalovirus exposure and HLA in healthy donors. Study outcomes and limitations: A later analysis associated 16,951 TCR beta sequences with HLA alleles at a 0.05 false discovery rate. Owing to their indistinguishability, certain V segments, notably TRBV6-2 and TRBV6-3, were excluded.

This PCR relied on a set of 60 Vbeta primers and 13 Jbeta primers. Assay: immunoSEQ multiplex PCR; the TCRdb copy retains only in-frame clones and omits some. The sample records 110,000 to 150,000 clones, 60% to 80% being singletons. Germline lookup yields CDR1 KGHSH and CDR2 LQKENI. V trimming: 3 bases; J trimming: 9 bases; junction bases outside the gene matches: 10. This CDR3 comprises 16 residues. Concerning this clone itself: The antigen remains undetermined.

The genes are TRBV18 and TRBJ2-4, with 11 bases lining up with TRBD1. Material: PBMCs. The TCR originated in a woman in her twenties or thirties in good health and CMV-seronegative. CDR3 coding DNA: TGTGCCAGCTCACCTAATGGACAGGGGGCGCGATTCATTCAGTACTTC. Translating gives CASSPNGQGARFIQYF.